The T cell receptor (beta chain) under discussion was sequenced for a study of tumor-infiltrating lymphocytes in localized non-small cell lung cancer. Sequencing was performed with immunoSEQ multiplex PCR; in TCRdb, only in-frame clones are kept and a portion is missing. The sample has roughly 5,400 clones, roughly 66% seen once. This clone has just one count. Its antigen remains unidentified. Overall study results and limits: Not all patients were TCR sequenced, owing to tissue quantity.

The V segment lost 8 bases and the J segment 7 bases; nucleotides outside the gene matches: 8. The CDR3 has 14 residues. The V gene's germline CDR1 is MNHNS and CDR2 SASEGT. The sequenced sample consisted of uninvolved lung tissue not adjacent to the tumor. The source of this sequence is a human donor with non-small cell lung cancer. The rearrangement links TRBV6-1 to TRBJ1-1, with 12 bases matching TRBD1. The CDR3 nucleotides read TGTGCCAGCGTACGGGACAGGGGGCAAGGTGAAGCTTTCTTT. It encodes CASVRDRGQGEAFF.